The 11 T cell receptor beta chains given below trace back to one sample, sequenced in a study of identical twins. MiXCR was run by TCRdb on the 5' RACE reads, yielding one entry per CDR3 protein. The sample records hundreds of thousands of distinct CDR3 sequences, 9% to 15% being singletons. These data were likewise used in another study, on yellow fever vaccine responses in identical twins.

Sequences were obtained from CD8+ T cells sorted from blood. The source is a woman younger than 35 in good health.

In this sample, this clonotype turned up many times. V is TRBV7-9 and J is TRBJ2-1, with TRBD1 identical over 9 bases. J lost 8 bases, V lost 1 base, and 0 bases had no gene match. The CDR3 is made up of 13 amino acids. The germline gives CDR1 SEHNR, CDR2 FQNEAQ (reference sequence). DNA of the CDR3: TGTGCCAGCAGCTTAGACAGGGGGCATGAGCAGTTCTTC. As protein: CASSLDRGHEQFF.

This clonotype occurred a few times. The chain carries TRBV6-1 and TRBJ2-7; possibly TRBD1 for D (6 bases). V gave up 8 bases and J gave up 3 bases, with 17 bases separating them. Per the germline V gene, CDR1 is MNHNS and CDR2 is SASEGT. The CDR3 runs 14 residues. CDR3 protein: CASQEGQGFYEQYF. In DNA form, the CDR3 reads TGTGCCAGCCAAGAGGGGCAGGGGTTCTACGAGCAGTACTTC.

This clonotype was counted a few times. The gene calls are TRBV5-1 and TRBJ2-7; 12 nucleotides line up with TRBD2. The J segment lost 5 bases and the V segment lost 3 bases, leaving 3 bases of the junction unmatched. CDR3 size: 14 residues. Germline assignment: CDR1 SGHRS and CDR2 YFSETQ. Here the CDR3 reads CASSSGLAGHEQYF. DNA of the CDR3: TGCGCCAGCAGCTCGGGACTAGCGGGCCACGAGCAGTACTTC.

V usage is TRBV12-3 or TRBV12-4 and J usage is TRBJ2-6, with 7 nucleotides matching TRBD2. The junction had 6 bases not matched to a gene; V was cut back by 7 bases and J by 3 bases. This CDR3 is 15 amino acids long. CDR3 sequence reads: CASIREDLGANVLTF. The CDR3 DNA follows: TGTGCCAGCATACGGGAGGATCTTGGGGCCAACGTCCTGACTTTC.

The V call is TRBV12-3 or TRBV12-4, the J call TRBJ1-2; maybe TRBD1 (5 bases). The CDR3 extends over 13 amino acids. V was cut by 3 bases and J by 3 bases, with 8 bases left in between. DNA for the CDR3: TGTGCCAGCAGTTTCCAGGGAGACTATGGCTACACCTTC. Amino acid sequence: CASSFQGDYGYTF.

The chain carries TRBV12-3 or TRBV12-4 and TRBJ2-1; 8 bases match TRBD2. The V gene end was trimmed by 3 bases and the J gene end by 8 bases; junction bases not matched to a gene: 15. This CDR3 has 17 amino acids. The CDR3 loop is CASSLSFGAGDRDEQFF. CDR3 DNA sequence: TGTGCCAGCAGTTTGTCTTTTGGAGCGGGAGATAGGGATGAGCAGTTCTTC.

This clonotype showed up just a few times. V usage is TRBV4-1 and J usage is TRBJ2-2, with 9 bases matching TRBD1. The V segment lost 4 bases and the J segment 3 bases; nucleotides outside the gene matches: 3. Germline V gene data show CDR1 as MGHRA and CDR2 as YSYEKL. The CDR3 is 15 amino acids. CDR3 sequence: CASSLRTGDTGELFF. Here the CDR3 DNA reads TGCGCCAGCAGCCTACGGACAGGGGACACCGGGGAGCTGTTTTTT.

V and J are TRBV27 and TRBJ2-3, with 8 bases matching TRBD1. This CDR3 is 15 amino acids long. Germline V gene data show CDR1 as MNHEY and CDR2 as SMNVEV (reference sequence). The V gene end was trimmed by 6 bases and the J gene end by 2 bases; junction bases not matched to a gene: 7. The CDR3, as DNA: TGTGCCAGCAGCCGAACAGGGGGGAACACAGATACGCAGTATTTT. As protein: CASSRTGGNTDTQYF.

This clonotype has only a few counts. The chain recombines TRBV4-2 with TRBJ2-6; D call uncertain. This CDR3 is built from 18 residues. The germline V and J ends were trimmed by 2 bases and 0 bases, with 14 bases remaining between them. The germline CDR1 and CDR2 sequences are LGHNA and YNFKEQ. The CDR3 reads CASSQWTADSSGANVLTF. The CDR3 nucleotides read TGTGCCAGCAGCCAATGGACGGCGGATTCCTCTGGGGCCAACGTCCTGACTTTC.

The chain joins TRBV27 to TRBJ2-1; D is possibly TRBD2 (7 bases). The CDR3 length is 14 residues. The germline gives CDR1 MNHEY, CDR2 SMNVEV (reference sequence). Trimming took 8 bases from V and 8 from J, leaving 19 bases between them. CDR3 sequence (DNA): TGTGCCAGCTCTCTCGGGGGCCGGGGGGATGAGCAGTTCTTC. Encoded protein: CASSLGGRGDEQFF.

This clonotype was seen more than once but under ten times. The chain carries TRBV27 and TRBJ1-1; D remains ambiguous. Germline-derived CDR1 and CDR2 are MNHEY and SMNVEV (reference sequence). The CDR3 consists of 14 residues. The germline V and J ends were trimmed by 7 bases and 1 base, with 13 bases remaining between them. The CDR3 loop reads CASNQRAANTEAFF. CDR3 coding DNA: TGTGCCAGCAACCAGCGGGCGGCGAACACTGAAGCTTTCTTT.